A selection of T cell receptor beta chains follows, all from one sample in a study of T cell responses to AZD1222 COVID-19 vaccine. The assay was immunoSEQ multiplex PCR, and TCRdb's table has in-frame clones only and misses some. The table has around 78,000 clones, 90% seen once. Sequences were derived from peripheral blood, sampled 28 days after the second AZD1222 dose. The receptors here all came from an adult who received the AZD1222 COVID-19 vaccine. CDR3s include the opening cysteine and the closing phenylalanine or tryptophan. D genes are given only for firm matches. The size entry is marked missing in some rows and otherwise reads once, few, many or a size class.

clone size	D gene	V gene	J gene	CDR3 DNA	CDR3 protein
NA	TRBD1	TRBV10-3	TRBJ1-4	TGTGCCATCAGTGATCAGTCGACAGGGCCTTTAACTAATGAAAAACTGTTTTTT	CAISDQSTGPLTNEKLFF
NA	TRBD1	TRBV6-5	TRBJ1-2	TGTGCCAGCAGCTCGACAGGGGAGGGTGGCTACACCTTC	CASSSTGEGGYTF
NA	TRBD1	TRBV6-5	TRBJ1-2	TGTGCCAGCAGCGAGGTTACAGGGGACGGCTACACCTTC	CASSEVTGDGYTF
NA	NA	TRBV24-1	TRBJ2-1	TGTGCCACCAGTGAAGCCGGGACTCTAGGTAATGAGCAGTTCTTC	CATSEAGTLGNEQFF
NA	TRBD1	TRBV3-1/TRBV3-2	TRBJ2-7	TGTGCCAGCAGCCACACCCGGGACAGGGGCCGGGGCGAGCAGTACTTC	CASSHTRDRGRGEQYF
NA	TRBD1	TRBV7-6	TRBJ1-5	TGTGCCAGCAGCTTTCCCCATTGGGGACAGGGTAAGTCGGGCAATCAGCCCCAGCATTTT	CASSFPHWGQGKSGNQPQHF
NA	TRBD1	TRBV20-1	TRBJ2-7	TGCAGTGCCCGCGGACAGGCCGAGCAGTACTTC	CSARGQAEQYF
NA	TRBD1	TRBV7-3	TRBJ2-1	TGTGCCAGCAGCTTTGACAGGGGCGAATACAATGAGCAGTTCTTC	CASSFDRGEYNEQFF
NA	NA	TRBV6-5	TRBJ1-1	TGTGCCAGCACCACACCGGGGACCGTTGAAGCTTTCTTT	CASTTPGTVEAFF
few	TRBD1	TRBV30	TRBJ1-6	TGTGCCTGGAGTGTAGGGACAGGCCCTTATTCACCCCTCCACTTT	CAWSVGTGPYSPLHF
NA	TRBD2	TRBV9	TRBJ2-3	TGTGCCAGCAGCGTGTCGACTAGCAGTGATACGCAGTATTTT	CASSVSTSSDTQYF
once	NA	TRBV9	TRBJ2-5	TGTGCCAGCAGCGCGACCGGTCAAGAGACCCAGTACTTC	CASSATGQETQYF
NA	NA	TRBV19	TRBJ2-1	TGTGCCAGTACACGGGACTCCGTTTACAATGAGCAGTTCTTC	CASTRDSVYNEQFF
NA	TRBD2	TRBV7-9	TRBJ2-5	TGTGCCAGCAGCTTAGTGGGGACTAGTCGGGAGACCCAGTACTTC	CASSLVGTSRETQYF
NA	NA	TRBV29-1	TRBJ1-2	TGCAGCGCAATTCTGGGAGGGTATGGCTACACCTTC	CSAILGGYGYTF
NA	TRBD2	TRBV30	TRBJ2-1	TGTGCCTGGACGAATTCGGGGGGCTCCTACAATGAGCAGTTCTTC	CAWTNSGGSYNEQFF
NA	NA	TRBV10-3	TRBJ2-5	TGTGCCATCAGTGAGAAGAAAGGGGGGTTCGAAGAGACCCAGTACTTC	CAISEKKGGFEETQYF
NA	NA	TRBV25-1	TRBJ2-2	TGTGCCAGCAGACATGAGAACACCGGGGAGCTGTTTTTT	CASRHENTGELFF
NA	NA	TRBV6-5	TRBJ1-5	TGTGCCAGCAGCCGGGACGTAAATCAGCCCCAGCATTTT	CASSRDVNQPQHF
NA	NA	TRBV7-9	TRBJ2-3	TGTGCCAGCAGCGGGGACCTTAGTGGGCAGTATTTT	CASSGDLSGQYF
NA	NA	TRBV9	TRBJ1-2	TGTGCCAGCAGTGCCTTCTATGGCTACACCTTC	CASSAFYGYTF
NA	NA	TRBV16	TRBJ1-2	TGTGCCAGCAGCATTGGGGGTTCTAACTATGGCTACACCTTC	CASSIGGSNYGYTF
NA	TRBD2	TRBV5-4	TRBJ2-3	TGTGCCAGCAGCTTGATTGCGGCGGGAGGTTTAGATACGCAGTATTTT	CASSLIAAGGLDTQYF
NA	NA	TRBV6-2/TRBV6-3	TRBJ2-1	TGTGCCAGCGGCCCGAGGCAGGGTAGCATGAATGAGCAGTTCTTC	CASGPRQGSMNEQFF
NA	NA	TRBV19	TRBJ1-5	TGTGCCAGTAAAGACCTGGGGGGGAGGGTTCAGCCCCAGCATTTT	CASKDLGGRVQPQHF
NA	TRBD1	TRBV11-3	TRBJ2-3	TGTGCCAGCAGCCCGACAGGGAACCCCACAGATACGCAGTATTTT	CASSPTGNPTDTQYF
NA	NA	TRBV12-3/TRBV12-4	TRBJ1-2	TGTGCCAGCAGTTTAGGGGCCCTCTATGGCTACACCTTC	CASSLGALYGYTF
NA	NA	TRBV5-5	TRBJ1-1	TGTGCCAGCAGTTTGTTGAGCGGGGGGGACACTGAAGCTTTCTTT	CASSLLSGGDTEAFF
NA	NA	TRBV5-1	TRBJ1-4	TGCGCCAGCAGCGTAGAGTCGGGCAGGGGAAGCGAACTGTTTTTT	CASSVESGRGSELFF
NA	NA	TRBV6-5	TRBJ1-5	TGTGCCAGCAGCTTCGGCGGGGGTAGTCAGCCCCAGCATTTT	CASSFGGGSQPQHF
NA	TRBD1	TRBV6-1	TRBJ1-2	TGTGCCAGCAGTGAAAGGGACAGGGGGAACACGGCGCGCTATGGCTACACCTTC	CASSERDRGNTARYGYTF
NA	TRBD1	TRBV10-3	TRBJ2-3	TGTGCCATCAGGGGGGCGACAGGGAGAGCAGATACGCAGTATTTT	CAIRGATGRADTQYF
NA	NA	TRBV18	TRBJ2-7	TGTGCCAGCTCAGCTACTAGTTTTCCCGGACAGTACTTC	CASSATSFPGQYF
NA	NA	TRBV2	TRBJ2-7	TGTGCCACCAAATACGACTATTCCTACGAGCAGTACTTC	CATKYDYSYEQYF
NA	NA	TRBV29-1	TRBJ1-4	TGCAGCGTTGAAGAGGACTCGGGTGAAAAACTGTTTTTT	CSVEEDSGEKLFF
once	NA	TRBV6-2/TRBV6-3	TRBJ2-1	TGTGCCAGCAGTTACGACGGGATCGATGAGCAGTTCTTC	CASSYDGIDEQFF
once	NA	TRBV6-5	TRBJ1-3	TGTGCCAGCAGAGCAGGGTACCCCGGGTACACCATATATTTT	CASRAGYPGYTIYF
NA	NA	TRBV11-2	TRBJ1-1	TGTGCCAGCAGTTTCGGGGCAGAAGCTTTCTTT	CASSFGAEAFF
NA	NA	TRBV6-5	TRBJ2-1	TGTGCCAGCAGTTTATACAATGAGCAGTTCTTC	CASSLYNEQFF
NA	TRBD1	TRBV3-1/TRBV3-2	TRBJ1-1	TGTGCCAGCAGCCAAGATTGGGGGGGGACAGGAGGCACTGAAGCTTTCTTT	CASSQDWGGTGGTEAFF
NA	TRBD1	TRBV12-3/TRBV12-4	TRBJ1-5	TGTGCCAGCTTGAGAGGGGGCGGACAGCCCCAGCATTTT	CASLRGGGQPQHF
NA	TRBD1	TRBV6-5	TRBJ1-2	TGTGCCAGCAGTTTGACGGACAGGGGTGGCTACACCTTC	CASSLTDRGGYTF
NA	NA	TRBV11-1	TRBJ2-2	TGTGCCAGCACCGGCAGGAGAAACACCGGGGAGCTGTTTTTT	CASTGRRNTGELFF
NA	NA	TRBV19	TRBJ1-4	TGTGCCAGTAGTAACATCGGGGAACCTAATGAAAAACTGTTTTTT	CASSNIGEPNEKLFF
NA	NA	TRBV2	TRBJ1-2	TGTGCCAGCAGTGACCCGAACTGGGGCTACACCTTC	CASSDPNWGYTF
NA	NA	TRBV4-1	TRBJ2-7	TGCGCCAGCAGCCAAGAAGTAACCCAATTCTACGAGCAGTACTTC	CASSQEVTQFYEQYF
NA	NA	TRBV6-5	TRBJ1-5	TGTGCCAGCGGAGCAGGGAAGCAGCCCCAGCATTTT	CASGAGKQPQHF
once	NA	TRBV5-1	TRBJ1-2	TGCGCCAGCAGCCTGGACAGAGATGGCTACACCTTC	CASSLDRDGYTF
NA	TRBD1	TRBV3-1/TRBV3-2	TRBJ1-2	TGTGCCAGCAGCCAGGGACAGACCTTCTATGGCTACACCTTC	CASSQGQTFYGYTF
NA	NA	TRBV19	TRBJ2-1	TGTGCCAGTAGTATGATACAGGGCCTGCAGTTCTTC	CASSMIQGLQFF
few	NA	TRBV6-5	TRBJ1-5	TGTGCCAGCAGAGGAGGGGCGGATCAGCCCCAGCATTTT	CASRGGADQPQHF
few	TRBD1	TRBV2	TRBJ1-6	TGTGCCAGCAGTGTGGGGGACAGGGGATTTTATTCACCCCTCCACTTT	CASSVGDRGFYSPLHF
NA	NA	TRBV27	TRBJ2-7	TGTGCCAGCAGTTTGGATATCGGGGGCTACGAGCAGTACTTC	CASSLDIGGYEQYF
NA	TRBD1	TRBV9	TRBJ1-3	TGTGCCAGCAGCGTAGTAGGGACAGGGTCTGGAAACACCATATATTTT	CASSVVGTGSGNTIYF